Included here is one T cell receptor (beta chain) sequence, with context. The data stem from a study of T cell changes during pregnancy in multiple sclerosis. Clones were sequenced by immunoSEQ multiplex PCR, and TCRdb holds only the in-frame ones, with some missing. The table includes tens of thousands of clones, around 94% detected once. Germline CDR1 reads MNHEY; CDR2 reads SVGAGI. This CDR3 is 13 amino acids long. V dropped 5 bases and J dropped 7; count of bases not matched to a gene: 3. The sequenced sample was CD8+ T cells from peripheral blood mononuclear cells, obtained after pregnancy. The J gene is TRBJ2-2, the V gene TRBV6-5, with TRBD2 matching over 8 bases. This clonotype originated in a female donor with multiple sclerosis, enrolled in a pregnancy study. The CDR3 reads CASSTRGGGELFF. CDR3 sequence (DNA): TGTGCCAGCAGTACACGGGGGGGCGGGGAGCTGTTTTTT.